These 9 T cell receptor beta chains came from one sample sequenced in a study of blood T cell repertoires in COVID-19. Profiling relied on immunoSEQ multiplex PCR, and the TCRdb table lists in-frame clones only, not all of them. The sample yields 95,000 to 150,000 clones, roughly 84% seen once. Sequenced: PBMCs or T cells enriched from blood (not recorded which). These TCRs come from a woman aged 30 to 39 who had recovered from COVID-19.

V and J are TRBV20-1 and TRBJ2-7; 12 bases agree with TRBD1. Germline V gene lookup returns CDR1 DFQATT and CDR2 SNEGSKA (reference sequence). With 3 bases clipped from V and 9 bases from J, the junction kept 12 bases outside the gene matches. The CDR3 runs 15 residues. As DNA, the CDR3 is TGCAGTGCTAGTCCGGGACAGGGGGCCCTCGGGGGGCAGTACTTC. This encodes CSASPGQGALGGQYF.

The rearrangement uses TRBV30 and TRBJ1-5; no clear D. Germline-derived CDR1 and CDR2 are GTSNPN and SVGIG (reference sequence). Deletions cut 3 bases from V and 0 bases from J, with 9 bases between. This CDR3 spans 14 amino acids. As DNA, the CDR3 is TGTGCCTGGAGCCAGGATTATAGCAATCAGCCCCAGCATTTT. It codes for CAWSQDYSNQPQHF.

The chain is built from TRBV5-1 and TRBJ2-2, with 7 bases aligning to TRBD2. The CDR3 sequence is 15 residues long. Germline V gene sequence: CDR1 SGHRS, CDR2 YFSETQ. V lost 3 bases, J lost 6 bases, and 8 bases stayed unmatched. In DNA, the CDR3 is TGCGCCAGCAGCTCCCGCCGGGGAGGGGCCGGGGAGCTGTTTTTT. This translates into CASSSRRGGAGELFF.

The CDR3 region is CASSSRTAPDYGYTF. As DNA, the CDR3 is TGTGCCAGCAGCTCAAGGACAGCACCAGACTATGGCTACACCTTC. This rearrangement joins TRBV5-5 to TRBJ1-2; TRBD1 is a possible D gene (6 bases). The CDR3 is 15 residues long. The germline V gene has CDR1 SGHKS and CDR2 YYEKEE (reference sequence). Trimming left V 3 bases short and J 3 bases short, with 15 bases between.

A single count supports this clone. The chain combines TRBV4-1 with TRBJ2-3, with TRBD1 identical over 8 bases. Germline loops: CDR1 MGHRA, CDR2 YSYEKL. The CDR3 is made up of 15 amino acids. The junction had 4 bases not matched to a gene; V was cut back by 5 bases and J by 0 bases. The CDR3 sequence: CASSKQGVSTDTQYF. The CDR3 DNA sequence: TGCGCCAGCAGCAAACAGGGGGTAAGCACAGATACGCAGTATTTT.

V usage is TRBV7-2 and J usage is TRBJ1-4; 8 positions agree with TRBD1. J gave up 5 bases and V 2 bases, and 7 bases lay outside the gene matches. The CDR3 totals 16 residues. The germline V gene encodes CDR1 SGHTA and CDR2 FQGNSA. The CDR3 nucleotides read TGTGCCAGCAGCTTAATCGGACAGGGACCGAATGAAAAACTGTTTTTT. This translates into CASSLIGQGPNEKLFF.

This chain links TRBV21-1 with TRBJ2-1; TRBD2 is the table's D call, not checked against the DNA. TRBV21-1 is marked as a pseudogene. This CDR3 is built from 19 residues. CDR3 sequence: CASSEVGLAGEGSYNEQFF. CDR3 nucleotide sequence: TGTGCCAGCAGCGAGGTGGGGCTAGCGGGAGAGGGTTCCTACAATGAGCAGTTCTTC.

This chain's CDR3 is CASSVGTAPNYGYTF. CDR3 nucleotide sequence: TGTGCCAGCAGCGTAGGTACAGCTCCTAACTATGGCTACACCTTC. The chain has TRBV9 and TRBJ1-2, with D uncertain. Trimming shortened V by 0 bases and J by 0 bases, and 9 bases separated the two germline ends. From germline, CDR1 is SGDLS and CDR2 YYNGEE. This CDR3 has 15 residues.

The V gene is TRBV5-8, the J gene TRBJ1-2; 7 positions match TRBD1. With V trimmed by 4 bases and J by 6 bases, 6 bases remained unmatched. This CDR3 contains 13 residues. CDR1 and CDR2 (germline): SGHTS, YDEGEE. The CDR3 loop is CASSTAQGNGYTF. CDR3 bases: TGTGCCAGCAGCACAGCACAGGGGAATGGCTACACCTTC. Together with reference TRBV5-8 and TRBJ1-2, the CDR3 gives the full variable domain: EAGVTQSPTHLIKTRGQQATLRCSPISGHTSVYWYQQALGLGLQFLLWYDEGEERNRGNFPPRFSGRQFPNYSSELNVNALELEDSALYLCASSTAQGNGYTFGSGTRLTVV.